This TCR beta chain was identified during a study of beta chain features in type 1 diabetes. Overall study findings and caveats: Among all four CD4+ subsets, Type 1 diabetes patients had TCRB CDR3s that were moderately but significantly shorter. Overrepresentation of cells with high TCR expression could result from cDNA sequencing. More deletions and fewer insertions at VDJ junctions were seen in type 1 diabetes patients.

Of the isolated RNA, all was reverse transcribed, and so the sequenced material was expressed TCRB transcripts. Profiled with immunoSEQ multiplex PCR; TCRdb holds only in-frame clones, not every one. The sample lists 200,000 to 300,000 clones, over 12% occurring once. This clone has just a few counts. The target antigen is unknown. Per germline, CDR1 MNHEY and CDR2 SVGAGI. The CDR3 length is 12 residues. V was shortened by 9 bases and J by 3 bases, with 12 bases between the two germline ends. Each of the CD4+ naive, central memory, regulatory and stem cell-like memory populations was sorted via CD45RO/CCR7/CD25/CD127/CD95/CD27.

The TCR comes from a woman in her 40s in good health. Material for sequencing was naive CD4+ T cells from blood. This rearrangement joins TRBV6-5 to TRBJ2-7; maybe TRBD1 (5 bases). CDR3 in amino acids: CASWGVGYEQYF. The CDR3 DNA sequence: TGTGCCAGTTGGGGCGTCGGCTACGAGCAGTACTTC.